The 14 T cell receptor beta chains reported below all come from one sample, sequenced in a study of cytomegalovirus exposure and HLA in healthy donors. The PCR made use of 60 Vbeta and 13 Jbeta primers. Repertoires were generated with immunoSEQ multiplex PCR, while TCRdb's copy carries only in-frame clones and drops some. This table holds about 190,000 clones, about three quarters found once. Specimen: PBMCs. Every receptor here comes from a woman aged 40 to 50 in good health and CMV-seronegative.

Remarks on this clone: The sample holds other DNA sequences that translate to the same CDR3. The chain has TRBV9 and TRBJ1-4; D may be TRBD1 (5 bases). Germline CDR1 and CDR2: SGDLS and YYNGEE. The V end was cut by 0 bases, the J end by 5 bases, with 11 bases between. The CDR3 length is 15 residues. The DNA of the CDR3 is TGTGCCAGCAGCGTAGGGGCGGGGGGAAATGAAAAACTGTTTTTT. Protein: CASSVGAGGNEKLFF.

The chain is built from TRBV2 and TRBJ1-1, with D possibly TRBD1 on 6 matching bases. The V end was cut by 6 bases, the J end by 4 bases, with 12 bases between. The CDR3 loop spans 13 amino acids. Per germline, CDR1 SNHLY and CDR2 FYNNEI. The CDR3 bases are TGTGCCAGCAGGAACCGGGACACCACTGAAGCTTTCTTT. The encoded protein is CASRNRDTTEAFF.

This chain links TRBV5-5 with TRBJ1-2, with 7 positions matching TRBD1. V was pared by 0 bases and J by 8 bases, with 10 bases of the junction left unmatched. Germline CDR1 reads SGHKS; CDR2 reads YYEKEE (reference sequence). The CDR3 contains 15 residues. CDR3 sequence reads: CASSLAQGVLGGYTF. In DNA form, the CDR3 reads TGTGCCAGCAGCTTGGCGCAGGGGGTGTTGGGAGGCTACACCTTC.

The chain is built from TRBV30 and TRBJ1-5; 10 bases are a match to TRBD1. The CDR3 has 16 amino acids. Germline CDR1 is GTSNPN and CDR2 is SVGIG (reference sequence). V dropped 2 bases and J dropped 2; count of bases not matched to a gene: 6. The DNA for the CDR3 is TGTGCCTGGAGTCGGGACAGGGGTGCAGGCAATCAGCCCCAGCATTTT. As protein: CAWSRDRGAGNQPQHF.

The rearrangement uses TRBV6-1 and TRBJ2-7, with D uncertain. The CDR3 length is 13 residues. Germline CDR1 MNHNS, CDR2 SASEGT. Trimming took off 6 bases at V and 6 bases at J, with 15 bases between the two ends. The CDR3 loop reads CASSPINYGEQYF. CDR3 in DNA: TGTGCCAGCAGCCCCATAAACTACGGCGAGCAGTACTTC.

The genes are TRBV7-2 and TRBJ2-3; 13 bases are shared with TRBD2. The J segment lost 1 base and the V segment lost 5 bases, leaving 3 bases of the junction unmatched. The CDR3 spans 16 residues. Germline loops: CDR1 SGHTA, CDR2 FQGNSA. The CDR3 DNA follows: TGTGCCAGCAGCCGTACTAGCGGGAGGGGCACAGATACGCAGTATTTT. Translating it yields CASSRTSGRGTDTQYF.

The chain combines TRBV11-2 with TRBJ1-4; D is unresolved. The V end was cut by 4 bases, the J end by 8 bases, with 14 bases between. From germline, CDR1 is SGHAT and CDR2 FQNNGV. CDR3 length equals 14 residues. DNA of the CDR3: TGTGCCAGCAGCTCCATTATGGGAGGGGAAAAACTGTTTTTT. It encodes CASSSIMGGEKLFF. The full variable domain, its missing parts supplied by reference TRBV11-2 and TRBJ1-4, is EAGVAQSPRYKIIEKRQSVAFWCNPISGHATLYWYQQILGQGPKLLIQFQNNGVVDDSQLPKDRFSAERLKGVDSTLKIQPAKLEDSAVYLCASSSIMGGEKLFFGSGTQLSVL.

J is TRBJ2-1 and V is TRBV10-3, with 7 bases fitting TRBD2. The length of the CDR3 is 12 residues. Per germline, CDR1 ENHRY and CDR2 SYGVKD. After removal of 11 bases from V and 1 base from J, the junction contained 2 bases not matched to a gene. The CDR3 DNA reads as TGTGCCGTTAGCGGGTCCTACAATGAGCAGTTCTTC. Encoded protein: CAVSGSYNEQFF.

To note about this clone: Germline is not matched at one junction end, which may reflect a read error. This sequence joins TRBV27 and TRBJ1-1; D is perhaps TRBD1 (5 bases). Germline V CDR1 and CDR2: MNHEY, SMNVEV (reference sequence). This CDR3 contains 14 residues. The CDR3 here is CASGLGLVNTEAFF. Written as DNA, the CDR3 is TGTGCCAGCGGTTTGGGGCTGGTGAACACTGAAGCTTTCTTT.

This chain joins TRBV7-9 and TRBJ2-7, with TRBD1 matching over 9 bases. From germline, CDR1 is SEHNR and CDR2 FQNEAQ (reference sequence). With V trimmed by 3 bases and J by 2 bases, 5 bases remained unmatched. This CDR3 is built from 15 residues. CDR3 loop: CASSFTGTGTYEQYF. The DNA of the CDR3 is TGTGCCAGCAGCTTTACCGGGACAGGGACCTACGAGCAGTACTTC.

The chain combines TRBV4-3 with TRBJ2-1; a weak D match, TRBD1 (6 bases). The germline V and J ends were trimmed by 3 bases and 7 bases, with 13 bases remaining between them. CDR3 length equals 14 residues. Germline CDR1 LGHNA, CDR2 YSLEER. The CDR3: CASSHGGVVNEQFF. Written as DNA, the CDR3 is TGCGCCAGCAGCCATGGGGGCGTAGTGAATGAGCAGTTCTTC.

CDR3 in DNA: TGTGCCAGCAGCGTAGGACTAGCGGGAGCAGGAGATACGCAGTATTTT. This codes for CASSVGLAGAGDTQYF. The chain employs TRBV9 and TRBJ2-3; 12 positions agree with TRBD2. This CDR3 has 16 residues. Germline V lookup: CDR1 SGDLS, CDR2 YYNGEE. The trim removed 0 bases at V and 5 bases at J, leaving 4 bases unmatched.

V gene TRBV19 combines with J gene TRBJ1-3; no reliable D call. CDR1 and CDR2 from the germline V gene are LNHDA and SQIVND (reference sequence). The CDR3 covers 15 residues. Trimming shortened V by 5 bases and J by 0 bases, and 11 bases separated the two germline ends. In nucleotides, the CDR3 is TGTGCCAGTAGTCGGTCCGCGAACTCTGGAAACACCATATATTTT. Its translation: CASSRSANSGNTIYF.

This clone was found a few times. The V gene is TRBV11-3, the J gene TRBJ1-2; D remains ambiguous. The CDR3 spans 16 residues. The ends were cut back, 1 base at V and 4 bases at J, with 16 bases in the middle. Per the germline V gene, CDR1 is SGHNT and CDR2 is YENEEA. DNA for the CDR3: TGTGCCAGCAGCTTAGGCAGTCCCCGGGTTGGCTATGGCTACACCTTC. Its translation: CASSLGSPRVGYGYTF.